These 26 T cell receptor beta chains were sequenced from one sample in a study of blood T cell repertoires in COVID-19. Assay used: immunoSEQ multiplex PCR; TCRdb lists only in-frame clones, some missing. The sample comprises hundreds of thousands of clones, about 70% of which are singletons, and about 3% rests with the top ten. What was sequenced was peripheral blood. The source of these receptors is a woman aged 80 or over with acute or convalescent COVID-19.

The rearrangement uses TRBV7-3 and TRBJ2-1; D possibly corresponds to TRBD2 (6 bases). CDR3 length: 15 amino acids. The germline V and J ends were trimmed by 0 bases and 5 bases, with 11 bases remaining between them. Germline V gives CDR1 SGHTA, CDR2 FQGTGA. The CDR3 loop is CASSLTPGLNNEQFF. The CDR3 nucleotides are TGTGCCAGCAGCTTAACGCCGGGACTCAACAATGAGCAGTTCTTC.

Details on this clone: Other DNA sequences within the sample encode an identical CDR3. This rearrangement joins TRBV9 to TRBJ2-2; 9 bases match TRBD1. The length of the CDR3 is 16 residues. Germline V gives CDR1 SGDLS, CDR2 YYNGEE. V lost 0 bases and J lost 5; bases outside the gene matches: 5. CDR3 in amino acids: CASSVGQGVGTGELFF. CDR3 nucleotide sequence: TGTGCCAGCAGCGTAGGACAGGGGGTCGGGACCGGGGAGCTGTTTTTT. The whole variable domain, remainder taken from reference TRBV9 and TRBJ2-2, is DSGVTQTPKHLITATGQRVTLRCSPRSGDLSVYWYQQSLDQGLQFLIQYYNGEERAKGNILERFSAQQFPDLHSELNLSSLELGDSALYFCASSVGQGVGTGELFFGEGSRLTVL.

CDR3 DNA sequence: TGTGCCAGCAGCTACGACAGGGCTGGCTACACCTTC. Protein sequence: CASSYDRAGYTF. This sequence joins TRBV5-6 and TRBJ1-2; 7 nucleotides align to TRBD1. The junction had 3 bases not matched to a gene; V was cut back by 3 bases and J by 7 bases. This CDR3 is built from 12 residues. In germline, CDR1 is SGHDT, CDR2 YYEEEE.

The chain combines TRBV29-1 with TRBJ1-2, with TRBD1 identical over 7 bases. Germline CDR1 SQVTM, CDR2 ANQGSEA. The CDR3 runs 13 residues. After removal of 6 bases from V and 3 bases from J, the junction contained 7 bases not matched to a gene. The CDR3: CSVSTGSDYGYTF. In nucleotides, the CDR3 is TGCAGCGTCTCGACAGGGTCGGACTATGGCTACACCTTC.

The chain has TRBV6-5 and TRBJ2-1, with D perhaps matching TRBD1 (5 bases). V dropped 6 bases and J dropped 0 bases, with 12 bases sitting between them. The germline gives CDR1 MNHEY, CDR2 SVGAGI. The CDR3 spans 15 residues. The CDR3 region is CASRQTVGSYNEQFF. For the CDR3, the DNA is TGTGCCAGCAGGCAGACAGTGGGCTCCTACAATGAGCAGTTCTTC.

The sample holds one count of this clone. The V call is TRBV3-1 (or the pseudogene TRBV3-2), the J call TRBJ1-3; the D gene is possibly TRBD1 (5 bases). The CDR3 spans 15 residues. V gave up 1 base and J gave up 0 bases, with 7 bases separating them. The germline V gene encodes CDR1 LGHDT and CDR2 YNNKEL (reference sequence). CDR3: CASSQGGLSGNTIYF. The CDR3 nucleotides read TGTGCCAGCAGCCAAGGGGGACTCTCTGGAAACACCATATATTTT.

This chain uses TRBV9 with TRBJ1-2; the match to TRBD1 covers 8 bases. The ends lost 0 bases at V and 0 bases at J; junction bases unmatched: 7. The CDR3 length is 17 residues. Germline V CDR1 and CDR2: SGDLS, YYNGEE. CDR3: CASSVGQGALANYGYTF. DNA of the CDR3: TGTGCCAGCAGCGTAGGCCAGGGGGCCCTAGCTAACTATGGCTACACCTTC. The complete variable domain, with remaining parts taken from reference TRBV9 and TRBJ1-2, reads DSGVTQTPKHLITATGQRVTLRCSPRSGDLSVYWYQQSLDQGLQFLIQYYNGEERAKGNILERFSAQQFPDLHSELNLSSLELGDSALYFCASSVGQGALANYGYTFGSGTRLTVV.

This clone occurred a few times. The rearrangement links TRBV29-1 to TRBJ2-5; D might be TRBD1 (6 bases). Trimming shortened V by 8 bases and J by 1 base, and 11 bases separated the two germline ends. From germline, CDR1 is SQVTM and CDR2 ANQGSEA. The CDR3 runs to 12 residues. The CDR3 nucleotides read TGCAGCATCAACAGGGCCCAAGAGACCCAGTACTTC. This sequence encodes CSINRAQETQYF. Filled out from reference TRBV29-1 and TRBJ2-5, the complete variable domain reads SAVISQKPSRDICQRGTSLTIQCQVDSQVTMMFWYRQQPGQSLTLIATANQGSEATYESGFVIDKFPISRPNLTFSTLTVSNMSPEDSSIYLCSINRAQETQYFGPGTRLLVL.

This chain connects TRBV18 to TRBJ1-3; tentatively, D is TRBD1 (5 bases). V lost 3 bases and J 8 bases, leaving 11 bases between the germline ends. The germline CDR1 and CDR2 sequences are KGHSH and LQKENI. The CDR3 spans 13 residues. In nucleotides, the CDR3 is TGTGCCAGCTCACCCATAGGACAAGACACCATATATTTT. This codes for CASSPIGQDTIYF.

The V call is TRBV5-4, the J call TRBJ1-1, with 9 nucleotides matching TRBD1. The junction had 4 bases not matched to a gene; V was cut back by 0 bases and J by 1 base. CDR3 length: 16 amino acids. Germline V lookup: CDR1 SGHNT, CDR2 YYREEE (reference sequence). The CDR3 DNA reads TGTGCCAGCAGCTTGGTAGCGGGACAGGGGAACACTGAAGCTTTCTTT. This sequence encodes CASSLVAGQGNTEAFF.

This rearrangement joins TRBV10-3 to TRBJ2-2; 8 bases fit TRBD1. Germline values: CDR1 ENHRY, CDR2 SYGVKD. V shed 7 bases and J 5 bases; nucleotides not matched to a gene: 6. The CDR3 extends over 14 amino acids. Here the CDR3 DNA reads TGTGCCATCAAAAAGACAGGGGAAACCGGGGAGCTGTTTTTT. Its translation is CAIKKTGETGELFF.

The rearrangement links TRBV27 to TRBJ2-2, with 8 bases aligning to TRBD1. The germline gives CDR1 MNHEY, CDR2 SMNVEV (reference sequence). The ends lost 0 bases at V and 3 bases at J; junction bases unmatched: 3. This CDR3 spans 16 amino acids. For the CDR3, the DNA is TGTGCCAGCAGTTTATCGTGGACAGGGTACACCGGGGAGCTGTTTTTT. Amino acids: CASSLSWTGYTGELFF.

The CDR3 sequence: CASSLFWGQGAGGNTIYF. The DNA for the CDR3 is TGCGCCAGCAGCTTGTTTTGGGGTCAGGGGGCGGGCGGAAACACCATATATTTT. The chain carries TRBV5-1 and TRBJ1-3, with 8 bases matching TRBD1. CDR3 length: 18 residues. Germline CDR1 is SGHRS and CDR2 is YFSETQ. J lost 4 bases, V lost 1 base, and 13 bases had no gene match.

The CDR3 region is CASSTRDSYYGYTF. The CDR3, as DNA: TGTGCCAGTAGTACCCGGGACAGCTACTATGGCTACACCTTC. The J gene is TRBJ1-2, the V gene TRBV19, with 7 bases fitting TRBD1. CDR3 length: 14 residues. Germline V gene data show CDR1 as LNHDA and CDR2 as SQIVND (reference sequence). V lost 4 bases, J lost 3 bases, and 5 bases stayed unmatched.

The rearrangement uses TRBV15 and TRBJ1-4, with unresolved D. Germline CDR1 and CDR2: LNHNV and YYDKDF (reference sequence). V lost 1 base, J lost 5 bases, and 5 bases lay in between. The CDR3 contains 13 residues. CDR3 DNA sequence: TGTGCCACCAGCAGAGGACTAAATGAAAAACTGTTTTTT. It specifies CATSRGLNEKLFF.

The chain recombines TRBV15 with TRBJ1-3; 8 bases line up with TRBD1. This CDR3 contains 19 residues. CDR1 and CDR2 (germline): LNHNV, YYDKDF (reference sequence). V shed 1 base, J shed 0 bases, and the junction held 11 bases outside the gene matches. The CDR3 reads CATSRGGPGTGLSGNTIYF. CDR3 DNA sequence: TGTGCCACCAGCAGAGGAGGGCCCGGGACAGGACTCTCTGGAAACACCATATATTTT.

The chain joins TRBV18 to TRBJ2-2; TRBD1 is a possible D gene (6 bases). CDR1 KGHSH and CDR2 LQKENI come from the germline V gene. The CDR3 consists of 15 residues. V was pared by 3 bases and J by 6 bases, with 14 bases between. CDR3 coding DNA: TGTGCCAGCTCACCTTTCGGGACAAGGGCCGGGGAGCTGTTTTTT. Its translation: CASSPFGTRAGELFF.

The chain recombines TRBV27 with TRBJ2-7; tentative D call: TRBD2 (5 bases). This CDR3 comprises 13 residues. The germline CDR1 and CDR2 sequences are MNHEY and SMNVEV (reference sequence). Trimming left V 5 bases short and J 3 bases short, with 11 bases between. CDR3 in DNA: TGTGCCAGCAGTGAGGACGGGGACTACGAGCAGTACTTC. The encoded protein is CASSEDGDYEQYF.

The chain joins TRBV10-1 to TRBJ2-1; TRBD1 matches 9 bases. J was trimmed by 10 bases and V by 5 bases; bases with no gene match: 9. Germline V gene data show CDR1 as WNHNN and CDR2 as SYGVQD (reference sequence). The length of the CDR3 is 14 residues. The CDR3 loop reads CASSNLTGGWEQFF. The CDR3 DNA reads TGCGCCAGCAGTAACTTGACAGGGGGATGGGAGCAGTTCTTC.

This clone was counted only a few times. This chain uses TRBV13 with TRBJ2-2; 15 positions match TRBD2. Unmatched junction bases numbered 7, after V lost 5 bases and J lost 9 bases. CDR3 length: 16 amino acids. Per the germline V gene, CDR1 is PRHDT and CDR2 is FYEKMQ (reference sequence). CDR3: CASSTRTSGRARELFF. DNA of the CDR3: TGTGCCAGCAGCACCCGGACTAGCGGGAGGGCCCGGGAGCTGTTTTTT.

This chain connects TRBV7-9 to TRBJ2-1; 9 bases match TRBD2. The trim removed 5 bases at V and 4 bases at J, leaving 6 bases unmatched. CDR3 size: 15 residues. Germline values: CDR1 SEHNR, CDR2 FQNEAQ (reference sequence). CDR3 nucleotides: TGTGCCAGCAGCAAGACTAGCGGAAATTACAATGAGCAGTTCTTC. Translation gives CASSKTSGNYNEQFF.

The chain links TRBV5-1 to TRBJ2-3; D not certain. Germline V gene lookup returns CDR1 SGHRS and CDR2 YFSETQ. V gave up 0 bases and J gave up 0 bases, with 5 bases separating them. The CDR3 sequence is 14 residues long. CDR3 residues: CASSLDGSTDTQYF. CDR3 sequence (DNA): TGCGCCAGCAGCTTGGACGGGAGCACAGATACGCAGTATTTT.

The chain couples TRBV2 to TRBJ1-5, with D tentatively TRBD1 (5 bases). V was clipped by 4 bases and J by 6 bases, with 13 bases between them. The CDR3 sequence is 14 residues long. The germline V gene has CDR1 SNHLY and CDR2 FYNNEI. The CDR3: CASSGGREGQPQHF. The DNA of the CDR3 is TGTGCCAGCAGTGGTGGCAGGGAGGGTCAGCCCCAGCATTTT.

This clone came up once. The CDR3 bases are TGTGCCAGCAGCATGACTGAAGATACGCAGTATTTT. It encodes CASSMTEDTQYF. J is TRBJ2-3 and V is TRBV5-4, with unresolved D. Germline V lookup: CDR1 SGHNT, CDR2 YYREEE (reference sequence). V was shortened by 4 bases and J by 5 bases, with 8 bases between the two germline ends. The CDR3 sequence is 12 residues long.

This clone was detected only once. The J gene is TRBJ2-1, the V gene TRBV20-1; no firm D call. V was shortened by 2 bases and J by 9 bases, with 8 bases between the two germline ends. This CDR3 region has 11 residues. Germline CDR1 DFQATT, CDR2 SNEGSKA (reference sequence). CDR3 DNA sequence: TGCAGTGCTAGAAGAGGTTCTGAGCAGTTCTTC. Its translation is CSARRGSEQFF.

This clone came up a few times. The V call is TRBV7-8, the J call TRBJ1-6; 7 nucleotides line up with TRBD1. The CDR3 sequence is 14 residues long. The junction had 7 bases not matched to a gene; V was cut back by 7 bases and J by 7 bases. Looked up from germline, CDR1 is SGHVS and CDR2 is FQNEAQ. The CDR3 coding sequence is TGTGCCAGCACCGCCCTGACAGGGAATTCACCCCTCCACTTT. Protein product: CASTALTGNSPLHF.